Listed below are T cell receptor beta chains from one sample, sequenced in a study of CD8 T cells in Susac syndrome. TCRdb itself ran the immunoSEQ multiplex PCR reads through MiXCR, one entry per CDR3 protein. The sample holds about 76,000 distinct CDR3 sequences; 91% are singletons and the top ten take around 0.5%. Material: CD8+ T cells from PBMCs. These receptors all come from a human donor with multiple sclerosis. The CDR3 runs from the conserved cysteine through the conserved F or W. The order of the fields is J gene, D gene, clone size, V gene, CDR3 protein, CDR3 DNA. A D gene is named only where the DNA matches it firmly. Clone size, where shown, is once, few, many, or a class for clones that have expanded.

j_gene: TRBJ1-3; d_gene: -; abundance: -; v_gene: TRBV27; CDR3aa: CASSYSSGNTIYF; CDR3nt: TGTGCCAGCAGTTACTCTTCTGGAAACACCATATATTTT
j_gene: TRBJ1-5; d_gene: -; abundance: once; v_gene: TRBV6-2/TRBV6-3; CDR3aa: CASSRTLNQPQHF; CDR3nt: TGTGCCAGCAGCCGAACTCTCAATCAGCCCCAGCATTTT
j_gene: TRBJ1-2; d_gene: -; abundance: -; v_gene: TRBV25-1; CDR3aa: CASSEYGGGRYGYTF; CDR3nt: TGTGCCAGCAGTGAATATGGGGGAGGTCGCTATGGCTACACCTTC
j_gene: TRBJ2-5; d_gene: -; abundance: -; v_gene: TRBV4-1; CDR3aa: CASSQLYPNRGGGQETQYF; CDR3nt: TGCGCCAGCAGCCAGCTTTACCCGAACAGGGGAGGGGGCCAAGAGACCCAGTACTTC
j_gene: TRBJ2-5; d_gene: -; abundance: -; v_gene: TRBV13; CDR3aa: CASSLNSQETQYF; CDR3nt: TGTGCCAGCAGCTTGAACAGCCAAGAGACCCAGTACTTC
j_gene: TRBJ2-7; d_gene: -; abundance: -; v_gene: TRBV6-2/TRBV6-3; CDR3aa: CASSFNYYEQYF; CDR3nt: TGTGCCAGCAGTTTTAACTACTACGAGCAGTACTTC
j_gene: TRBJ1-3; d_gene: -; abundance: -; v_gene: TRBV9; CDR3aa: CASSVHGDSGSTIYF; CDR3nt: TGTGCCAGCAGCGTACACGGTGACTCTGGAAGCACCATATATTTT
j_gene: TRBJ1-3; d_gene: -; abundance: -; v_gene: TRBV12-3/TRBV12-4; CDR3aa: CVSSLPTGSGNTIYF; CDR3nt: TGTGTCAGCAGTCTCCCGACAGGCTCTGGAAACACCATATATTTT
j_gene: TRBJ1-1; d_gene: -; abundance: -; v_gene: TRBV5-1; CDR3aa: CASSLAWGGAGNLNTEAFF; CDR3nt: TGCGCCAGCAGCTTGGCATGGGGGGGGGCAGGGAACCTGAACACTGAAGCTTTCTTT
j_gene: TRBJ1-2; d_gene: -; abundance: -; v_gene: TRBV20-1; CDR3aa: CSARDIQQPYGYTF; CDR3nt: TGCAGTGCTAGAGATATACAGCAACCCTATGGCTACACCTTC
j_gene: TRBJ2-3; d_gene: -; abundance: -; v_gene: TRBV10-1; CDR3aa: CASRSPLTSWAQVTDTQYF; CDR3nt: TGCGCCAGCAGATCCCCCCTCACCAGCTGGGCACAAGTTACAGATACGCAGTATTTT
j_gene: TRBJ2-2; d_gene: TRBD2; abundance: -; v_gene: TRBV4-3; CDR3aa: CASSQDPGTSKNTGELFF; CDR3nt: TGCGCCAGCAGCCAAGACCCCGGGACTAGCAAAAACACCGGGGAGCTGTTTTTT
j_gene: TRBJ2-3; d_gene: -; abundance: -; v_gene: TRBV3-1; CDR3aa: CASSLQGGGTDTQYF; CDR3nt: TGTGCCAGCAGCTTACAGGGAGGGGGGACAGATACGCAGTATTTT
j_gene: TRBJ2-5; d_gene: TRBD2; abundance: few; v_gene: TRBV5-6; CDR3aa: CASSLGLAGETQYF; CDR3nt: TGTGCCAGCAGCTTGGGACTAGCGGGGGAGACCCAGTACTTC
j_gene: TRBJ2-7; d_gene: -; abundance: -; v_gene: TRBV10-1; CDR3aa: CASSEYISYEQYF; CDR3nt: TGCGCCAGCAGTGAGTACATATCCTACGAGCAGTACTTC
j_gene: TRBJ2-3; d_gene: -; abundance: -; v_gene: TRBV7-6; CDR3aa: CASSLAGPDTQYF; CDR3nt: TGTGCCAGCAGCTTAGCGGGCCCAGATACGCAGTATTTT
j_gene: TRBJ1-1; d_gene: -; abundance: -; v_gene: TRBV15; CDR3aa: CATSRDRASAEAFF; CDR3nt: TGTGCCACCAGCAGAGATAGGGCAAGTGCTGAAGCTTTCTTT
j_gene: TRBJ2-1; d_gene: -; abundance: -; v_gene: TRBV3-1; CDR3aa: CASSQGGGSPEQFF; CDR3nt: TGTGCCAGCAGCCAGGGTGGGGGGTCCCCGGAGCAGTTCTTC
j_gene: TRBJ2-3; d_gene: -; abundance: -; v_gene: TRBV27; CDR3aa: CASNITPGDTSTDTQYF; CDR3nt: TGTGCCAGCAATATAACACCGGGGGACACCAGCACAGATACGCAGTATTTT
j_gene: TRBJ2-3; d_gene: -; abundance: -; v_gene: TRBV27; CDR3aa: CASSSWQASTDTQYF; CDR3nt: TGTGCCAGCAGTTCCTGGCAGGCGAGCACAGATACGCAGTATTTT
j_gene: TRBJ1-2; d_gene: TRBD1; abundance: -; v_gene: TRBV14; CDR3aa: CASSQAATGAYGYTF; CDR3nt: TGTGCCAGCAGCCAAGCCGCAACAGGGGCGTATGGCTACACCTTC
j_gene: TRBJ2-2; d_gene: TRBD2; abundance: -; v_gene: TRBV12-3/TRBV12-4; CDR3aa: CASSSLEGTSGSNTGELFF; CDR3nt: TGTGCCAGCAGTAGTCTTGAAGGGACTAGCGGCTCGAACACCGGGGAGCTGTTTTTT
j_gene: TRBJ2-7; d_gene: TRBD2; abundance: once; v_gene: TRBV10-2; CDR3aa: CASGSSGGKNEQYF; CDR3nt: TGCGCCAGCGGGTCTAGCGGGGGTAAGAACGAGCAGTACTTC
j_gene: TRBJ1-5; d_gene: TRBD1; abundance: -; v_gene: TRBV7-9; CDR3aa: CASSPGGGRHSNQPQHF; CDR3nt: TGTGCCAGCAGCCCAGGGGGGGGGAGGCATAGCAATCAGCCCCAGCATTTT
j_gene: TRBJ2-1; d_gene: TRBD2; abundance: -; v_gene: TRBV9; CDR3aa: CASSVSPLAGITHEQFF; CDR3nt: TGTGCCAGCAGCGTATCCCCCCTAGCGGGAATAACACATGAGCAGTTCTTC
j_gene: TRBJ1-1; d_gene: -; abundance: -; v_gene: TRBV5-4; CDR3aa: CASSFWIMGTEAFF; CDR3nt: TGTGCCAGCAGCTTTTGGATAATGGGGACTGAAGCTTTCTTT
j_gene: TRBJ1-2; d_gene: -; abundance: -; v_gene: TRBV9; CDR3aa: CASSVGLGYGYTF; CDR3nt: TGTGCCAGCAGCGTAGGATTAGGCTATGGCTACACCTTC
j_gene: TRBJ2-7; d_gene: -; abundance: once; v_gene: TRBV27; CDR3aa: CASSWGGQPDYEQYF; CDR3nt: TGTGCCAGCAGTTGGGGGGGACAGCCCGACTACGAGCAGTACTTC
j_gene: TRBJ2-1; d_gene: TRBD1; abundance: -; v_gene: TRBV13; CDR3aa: CASTRPGGNEQFF; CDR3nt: TGTGCCAGCACCCGGCCAGGGGGCAATGAGCAGTTCTTC
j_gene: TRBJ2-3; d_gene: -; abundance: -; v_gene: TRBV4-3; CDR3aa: CASSQMSGSTDTQYF; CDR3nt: TGCGCCAGCAGCCAGATGAGCGGGAGCACAGATACGCAGTATTTT
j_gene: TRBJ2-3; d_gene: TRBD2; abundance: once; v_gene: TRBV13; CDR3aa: CASSSLSGGFTDTQYF; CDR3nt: TGTGCCAGCAGCTCCCTTTCGGGGGGGTTCACAGATACGCAGTATTTT
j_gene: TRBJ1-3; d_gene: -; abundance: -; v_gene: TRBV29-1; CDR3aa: CSVETTGIGNTIYF; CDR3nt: TGCAGCGTTGAGACGACAGGAATAGGAAACACCATATATTTT
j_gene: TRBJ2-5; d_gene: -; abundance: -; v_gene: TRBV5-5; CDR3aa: CASSDGSEQTQYF; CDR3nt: TGTGCCAGCAGCGACGGGTCAGAACAGACCCAGTACTTC
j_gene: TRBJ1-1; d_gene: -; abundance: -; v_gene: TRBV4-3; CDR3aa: CASSRTLTGLGNTEAFF; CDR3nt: TGCGCCAGCAGCCGGACCCTTACTGGCCTCGGGAACACTGAAGCTTTCTTT
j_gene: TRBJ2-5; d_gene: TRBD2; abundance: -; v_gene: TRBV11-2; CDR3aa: CASSFAGREQETQYF; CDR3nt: TGTGCCAGCAGCTTTGCAGGGAGGGAGCAAGAGACCCAGTACTTC
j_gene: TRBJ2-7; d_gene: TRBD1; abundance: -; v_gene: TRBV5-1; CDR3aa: CASRRTGQGPYEQYF; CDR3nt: TGCGCCAGCAGACGTACGGGACAGGGACCCTACGAGCAGTACTTC
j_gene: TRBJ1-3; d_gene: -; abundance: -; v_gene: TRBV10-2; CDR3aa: CASSGGGTGNTIYF; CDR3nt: TGCGCCAGCAGCGGGGGGGGCACTGGAAACACCATATATTTT
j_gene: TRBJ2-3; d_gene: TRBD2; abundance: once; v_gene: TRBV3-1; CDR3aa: CASSGGLVITDTQYF; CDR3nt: TGTGCCAGCAGTGGGGGACTAGTGATCACAGATACGCAGTATTTT
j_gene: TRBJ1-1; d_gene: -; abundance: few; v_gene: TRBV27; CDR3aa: CASSLGGLGTEAFF; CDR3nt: TGTGCCAGCAGTTTAGGGGGCCTGGGGACTGAAGCTTTCTTT
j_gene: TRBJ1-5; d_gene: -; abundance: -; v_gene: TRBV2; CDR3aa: CASNTDNSNQPQHF; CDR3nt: TGTGCCAGCAATACAGACAATAGCAATCAGCCCCAGCATTTT
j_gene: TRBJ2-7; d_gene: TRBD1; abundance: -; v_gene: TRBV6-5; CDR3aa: CASSKQGAALGEQYF; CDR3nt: TGTGCCAGCAGCAAACAGGGGGCAGCTCTTGGCGAGCAGTACTTC
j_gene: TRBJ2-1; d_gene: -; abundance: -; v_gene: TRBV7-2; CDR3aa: CASSLYPNNEQFF; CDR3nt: TGTGCCAGCAGCTTATACCCCAACAATGAGCAGTTCTTC
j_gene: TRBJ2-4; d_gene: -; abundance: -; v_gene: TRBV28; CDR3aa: CASSLETQRNIQYF; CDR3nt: TGTGCCAGCAGTTTGGAGACCCAGAGAAACATTCAGTACTTC
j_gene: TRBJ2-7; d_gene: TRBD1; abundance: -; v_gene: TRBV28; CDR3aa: CASSIEDRPNYEQYF; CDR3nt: TGTGCCAGCAGTATTGAGGACAGGCCAAACTACGAGCAGTACTTC
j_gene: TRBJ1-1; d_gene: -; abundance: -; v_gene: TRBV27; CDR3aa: CASSYQLNTEAFF; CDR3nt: TGTGCCAGCAGTTATCAACTGAACACTGAAGCTTTCTTT
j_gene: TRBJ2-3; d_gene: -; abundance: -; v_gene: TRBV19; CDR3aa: CASMGEDTQYF; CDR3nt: TGTGCCAGTATGGGGGAGGATACGCAGTATTTT
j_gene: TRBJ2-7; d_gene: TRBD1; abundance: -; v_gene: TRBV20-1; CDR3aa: CSVQGAVYEQYF; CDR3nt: TGCAGTGTACAGGGGGCTGTCTACGAGCAGTACTTC
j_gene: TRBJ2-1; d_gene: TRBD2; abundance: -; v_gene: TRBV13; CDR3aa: CASSWGGGGASNEQFF; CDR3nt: TGTGCCAGCAGTTGGGGCGGCGGGGGGGCCTCCAATGAGCAGTTCTTC
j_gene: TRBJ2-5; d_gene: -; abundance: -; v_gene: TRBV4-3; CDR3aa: CASSQDRTTETQYF; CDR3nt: TGCGCCAGCAGCCAAGATCGGACGACGGAGACCCAGTACTTC
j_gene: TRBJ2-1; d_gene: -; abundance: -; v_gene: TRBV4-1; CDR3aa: CASSQVPGPQFF; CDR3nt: TGCGCCAGCAGCCAGGTACCCGGGCCTCAGTTCTTC
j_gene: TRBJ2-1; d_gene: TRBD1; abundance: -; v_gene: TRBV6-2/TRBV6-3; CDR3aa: CASSYNRGNEQFF; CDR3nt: TGTGCCAGCAGTTATAACAGGGGAAATGAGCAGTTCTTC
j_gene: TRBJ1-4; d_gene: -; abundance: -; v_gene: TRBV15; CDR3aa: CATSREGYEKLFF; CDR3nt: TGTGCCACCAGCAGAGAAGGCTATGAAAAACTGTTTTTT
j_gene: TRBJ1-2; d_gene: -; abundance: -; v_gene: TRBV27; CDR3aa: CASSLGGFGYGYTF; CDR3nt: TGTGCCAGCAGTTTAGGCGGGTTTGGTTATGGCTACACCTTC
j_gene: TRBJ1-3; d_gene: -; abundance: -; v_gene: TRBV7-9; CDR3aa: CASSKGPENTIYF; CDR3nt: TGTGCCAGCAGCAAAGGCCCGGAAAACACCATATATTTT
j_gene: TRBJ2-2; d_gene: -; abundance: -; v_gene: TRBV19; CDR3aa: CASCCPEHTGELFF; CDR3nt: TGTGCCAGTTGCTGCCCGGAGCACACCGGGGAGCTGTTTTTT
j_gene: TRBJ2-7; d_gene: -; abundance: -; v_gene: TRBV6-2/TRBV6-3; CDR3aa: CASSYSADRPYEQYF; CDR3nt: TGTGCCAGCAGTTACTCCGCGGACCGACCCTACGAGCAGTACTTC
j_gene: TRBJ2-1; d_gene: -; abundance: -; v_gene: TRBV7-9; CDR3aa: CASSLGTGDEQFF; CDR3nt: TGTGCCAGCAGCTTGGGAACTGGGGATGAGCAGTTCTTC